This TCR beta chain is from a study of blood T cell repertoires in COVID-19 (TCRdb year 2020). With regard to the full study: The collaborator samples originated in the United States, Italy and Spain and spanned the acute and convalescent phases of COVID-19. The material from the prospective study consisted of cDNA or gDNA derived from T cells, B-cell-depleted T cells, or PBMCs. The dataset comprised deeply sampled blood TCRbeta repertoires from subjects exposed to, actively infected with, or recovered from COVID-19. A freely available public database, intended as a resource for researchers studying the immune response to SARS-CoV-2, is where the repertoires were released. The samples were drawn from the first 160 participants of the ongoing ImmuneRACE study and from 950 to 1,500 subjects provided by 6 global collaborators. Nearly every sample came with metadata listing a de-identified subject ID, COVID-19 status, age in years and sex. Where available, HLA class I and class II types were obtained from metadata supplied by the sample provider rather than from assay-based typing. Broader findings and caveats from the paper: How much clinical and demographic metadata was included differed by source and by participant, and the metadata was provided uncurated.

Details on this clone: Its antigen specificity is not known. Qualities for individual bases were not recorded, and no much larger clone is one base off.

TCRbeta CDR3 regions were amplified from genomic DNA by means of the immunoSEQ Assay, a bias-controlled multiplex PCR. As for the authors' bioinformatics: Nucleated cell counts per sample were estimated from amplification of reference gene primers within the assay. To quantify the absolute abundance of each unique TCRbeta CDR3 rearrangement, sequence reads were collapsed and filtered. For each sample, productive Simpson clonality was calculated by taking the square root of Simpson's diversity index across productive rearrangements. TCRdb holds this immuneACCESS table with in-frame rearrangements only. Some clones are missing; in checked studies, unresolved V genes explain under half, and the rest has no known cause. The V and J calls and the clone size are those of that table, but D and trimming were determined from the DNA. Here the sample has 100,000 to 150,000 clones; over 75% occur a single time. The ten largest make up roughly 10% of the sample.

The collaborating institutions used their own protocols to collect whole blood in K2EDTA tubes. Collaborator samples were shipped for TCRbeta analysis as frozen whole blood, isolated PBMCs, or DNA extracted from either sample type. Sequenced: peripheral blood. The origin of this receptor is a man aged 55 to 69 with acute or convalescent COVID-19.

The DNA sequence follows: TGTGCCAGCAGTCCGATCGCCCTGACTAGCGGCTCCTACGAGCAGTACTTC. Its protein reads: CASSPIALTSGSYEQYF. The chain employs TRBV27 and TRBJ2-7; 9 middle bases align to TRBD2. The CDR3 has 17 amino acids, counting the end cysteine and phenylalanine. Only CDR3 DNA is held: 51 bases, read in frame from base 1. For CDR1 and CDR2, the germline V gene (reference sequence) lists MNHEY and SMNVEV. V is trimmed back by 5 bases and J by 0 bases, and the junction contains 11 bases that no gene match accounts for.